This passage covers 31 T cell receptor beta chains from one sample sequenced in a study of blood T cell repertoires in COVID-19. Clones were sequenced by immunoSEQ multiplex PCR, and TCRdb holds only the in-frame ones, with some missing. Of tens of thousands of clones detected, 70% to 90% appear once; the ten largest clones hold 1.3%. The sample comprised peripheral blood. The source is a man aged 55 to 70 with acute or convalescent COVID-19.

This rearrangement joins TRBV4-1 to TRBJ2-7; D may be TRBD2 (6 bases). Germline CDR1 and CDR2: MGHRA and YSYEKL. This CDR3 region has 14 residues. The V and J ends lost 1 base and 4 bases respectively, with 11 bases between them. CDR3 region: CASSQGGGGYEQYF. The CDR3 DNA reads TGCGCCAGCAGCCAAGGGGGAGGCGGGTACGAGCAGTACTTC.

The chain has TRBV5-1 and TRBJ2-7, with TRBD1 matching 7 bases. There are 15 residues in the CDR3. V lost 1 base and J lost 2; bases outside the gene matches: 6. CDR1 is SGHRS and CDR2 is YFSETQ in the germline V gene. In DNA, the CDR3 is TGCGCCAGCAGCTTGTCTTGGCAGGGGGCCTACGAGCAGTACTTC. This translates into CASSLSWQGAYEQYF.

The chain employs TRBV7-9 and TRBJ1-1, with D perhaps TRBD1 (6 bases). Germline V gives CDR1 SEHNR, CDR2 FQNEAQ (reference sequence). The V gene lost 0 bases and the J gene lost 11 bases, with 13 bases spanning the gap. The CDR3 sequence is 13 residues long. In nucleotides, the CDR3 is TGTGCCAGCAGCTTAGCGAATAGGGACATGGCTTTCTTT. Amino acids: CASSLANRDMAFF.

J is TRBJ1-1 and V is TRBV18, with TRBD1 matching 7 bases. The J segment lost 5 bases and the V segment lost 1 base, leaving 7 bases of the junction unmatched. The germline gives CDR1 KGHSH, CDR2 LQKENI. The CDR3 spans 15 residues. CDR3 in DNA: TGTGCCAGCTCACCACTGACAGGGCGTGGGACTGAAGCTTTCTTT. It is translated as CASSPLTGRGTEAFF. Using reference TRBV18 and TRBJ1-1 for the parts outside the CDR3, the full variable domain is NAGVMQNPRHLVRRRGQEARLRCSPMKGHSHVYWYRQLPEEGLKFMVYLQKENIIDESGMPKERFSAEFPKEGPSILRIQQVVRGDSAAYFCASSPLTGRGTEAFFGQGTRLTVV.

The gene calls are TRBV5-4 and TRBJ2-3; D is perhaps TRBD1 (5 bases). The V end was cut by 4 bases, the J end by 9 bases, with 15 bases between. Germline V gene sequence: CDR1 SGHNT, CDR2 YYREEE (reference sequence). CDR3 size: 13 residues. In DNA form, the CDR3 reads TGTGCCAGCAGCGAGGACCCAGGGCGAACGCAGTATTTT. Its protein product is CASSEDPGRTQYF.

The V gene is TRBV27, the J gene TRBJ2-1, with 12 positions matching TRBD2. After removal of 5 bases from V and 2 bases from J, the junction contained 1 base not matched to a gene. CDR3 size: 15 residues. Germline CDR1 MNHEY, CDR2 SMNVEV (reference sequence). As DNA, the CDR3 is TGTGCCAGCAGTCCTAGCGGGAGGGCCTACAATGAGCAGTTCTTC. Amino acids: CASSPSGRAYNEQFF.

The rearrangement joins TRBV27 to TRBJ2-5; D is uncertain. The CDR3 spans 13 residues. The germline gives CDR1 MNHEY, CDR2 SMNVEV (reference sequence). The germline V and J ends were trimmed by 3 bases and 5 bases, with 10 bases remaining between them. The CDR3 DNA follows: TGTGCCAGCAGTTTCATGGGCAGGGAGACCCAGTACTTC. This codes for CASSFMGRETQYF.

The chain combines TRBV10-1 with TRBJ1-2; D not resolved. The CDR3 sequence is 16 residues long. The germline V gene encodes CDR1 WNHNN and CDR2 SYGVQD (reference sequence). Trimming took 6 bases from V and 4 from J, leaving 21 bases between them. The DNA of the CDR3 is TGCGCCAGCAGAGGCCTTGACATTCCATCCCCCTATGGCTACACCTTC. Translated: CASRGLDIPSPYGYTF.

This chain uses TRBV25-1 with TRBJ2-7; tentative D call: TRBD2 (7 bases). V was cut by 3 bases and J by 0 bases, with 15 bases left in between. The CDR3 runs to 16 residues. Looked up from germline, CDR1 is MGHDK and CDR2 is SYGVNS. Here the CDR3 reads CASSEGGASSSYEQYF. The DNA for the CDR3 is TGTGCCAGCAGTGAGGGGGGGGCGTCTAGCTCCTACGAGCAGTACTTC.

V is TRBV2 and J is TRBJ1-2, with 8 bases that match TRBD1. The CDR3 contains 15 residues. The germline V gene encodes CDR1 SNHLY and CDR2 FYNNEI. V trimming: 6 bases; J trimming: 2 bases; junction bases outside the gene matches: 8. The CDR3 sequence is CASSMTGVLNYGYTF. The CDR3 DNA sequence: TGTGCCAGCAGCATGACAGGGGTTCTAAACTATGGCTACACCTTC. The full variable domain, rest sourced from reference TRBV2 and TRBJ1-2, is EPEVTQTPSHQVTQMGQEVILRCVPISNHLYFYWYRQILGQKVEFLVSFYNNEISEKSEIFDDQFSVERPDGSNFTLKIRSTKLEDSAMYFCASSMTGVLNYGYTFGSGTRLTVV.

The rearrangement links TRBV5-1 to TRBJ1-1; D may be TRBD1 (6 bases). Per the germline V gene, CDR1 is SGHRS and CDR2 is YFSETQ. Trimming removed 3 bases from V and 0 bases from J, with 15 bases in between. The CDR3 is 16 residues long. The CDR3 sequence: CASSSQGQGLNTEAFF. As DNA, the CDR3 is TGCGCCAGCAGCTCCCAGGGGCAGGGGTTGAACACTGAAGCTTTCTTT.

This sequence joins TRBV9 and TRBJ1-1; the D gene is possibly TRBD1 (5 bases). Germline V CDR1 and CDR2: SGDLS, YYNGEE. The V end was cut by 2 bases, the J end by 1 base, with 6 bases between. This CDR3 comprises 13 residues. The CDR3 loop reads CASSVDRNTEAFF. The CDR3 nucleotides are TGTGCCAGCAGCGTTGACAGGAACACTGAAGCTTTCTTT.

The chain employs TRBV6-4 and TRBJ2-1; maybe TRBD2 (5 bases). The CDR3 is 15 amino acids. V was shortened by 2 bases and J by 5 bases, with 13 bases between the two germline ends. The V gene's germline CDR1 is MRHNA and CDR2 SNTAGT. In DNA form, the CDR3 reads TGTGCCAGCAGTGACCCCACCAGCGGCAACAATGAGCAGTTCTTC. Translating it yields CASSDPTSGNNEQFF.

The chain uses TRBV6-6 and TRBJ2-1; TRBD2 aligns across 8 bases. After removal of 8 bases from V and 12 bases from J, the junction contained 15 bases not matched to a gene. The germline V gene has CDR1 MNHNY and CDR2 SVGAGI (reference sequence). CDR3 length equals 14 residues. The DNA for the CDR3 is TGTGCCAGCGCGCCGGGACTAGAGGCCTTCCGGCAGTTCTTC. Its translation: CASAPGLEAFRQFF.

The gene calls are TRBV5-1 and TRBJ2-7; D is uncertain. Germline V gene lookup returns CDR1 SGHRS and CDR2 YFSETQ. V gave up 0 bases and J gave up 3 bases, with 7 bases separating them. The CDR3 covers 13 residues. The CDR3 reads CASSLATRYEQYF. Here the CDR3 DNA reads TGCGCCAGCAGCTTGGCTACCCGCTACGAGCAGTACTTC.

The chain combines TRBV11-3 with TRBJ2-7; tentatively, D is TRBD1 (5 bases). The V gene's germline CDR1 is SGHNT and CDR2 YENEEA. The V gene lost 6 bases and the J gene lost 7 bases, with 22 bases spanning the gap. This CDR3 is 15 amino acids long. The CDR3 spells CASRDRTLGHGEQYF. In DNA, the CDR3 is TGTGCCAGCAGGGACCGGACCCTCGGACATGGAGAGCAGTACTTC. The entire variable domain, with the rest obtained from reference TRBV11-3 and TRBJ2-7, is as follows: EAGVVQSPRYKIIEKKQPVAFWCNPISGHNTLYWYLQNLGQGPELLIRYENEEAVDDSQLPKDRFSAERLKGVDSTLKIQPAELGDSAVYLCASRDRTLGHGEQYFGPGTRLTVT.

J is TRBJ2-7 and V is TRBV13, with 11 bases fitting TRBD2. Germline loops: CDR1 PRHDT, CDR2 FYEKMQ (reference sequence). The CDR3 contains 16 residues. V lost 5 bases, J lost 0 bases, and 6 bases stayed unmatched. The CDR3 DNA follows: TGTGCCAGCAGCGGCGGGACTAGCGGATTCTCCTACGAGCAGTACTTC. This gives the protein CASSGGTSGFSYEQYF.

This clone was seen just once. CDR3 region: CASSLKPGGPNTEAFF. Here the CDR3 DNA reads TGTGCCAGCAGCTTAAAGCCGGGGGGGCCCAACACTGAAGCTTTCTTT. The V and J genes are TRBV7-9 and TRBJ1-1, with D perhaps TRBD1 (6 bases). The germline gives CDR1 SEHNR, CDR2 FQNEAQ (reference sequence). The V and J ends lost 2 bases and 2 bases respectively, with 15 bases between them. This CDR3 has 16 residues.

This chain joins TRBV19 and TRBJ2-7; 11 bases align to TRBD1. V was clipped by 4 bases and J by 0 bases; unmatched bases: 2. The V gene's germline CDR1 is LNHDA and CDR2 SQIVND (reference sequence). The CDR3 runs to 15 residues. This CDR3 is CASSTGTGGSYEQYF. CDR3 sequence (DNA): TGTGCCAGTAGTACCGGGACAGGGGGCTCCTACGAGCAGTACTTC.

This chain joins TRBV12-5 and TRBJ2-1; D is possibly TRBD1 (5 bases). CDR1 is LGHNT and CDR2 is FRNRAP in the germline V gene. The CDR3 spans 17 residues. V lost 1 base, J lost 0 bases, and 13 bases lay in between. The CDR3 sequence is CASGLGQGRPSYNEQFF. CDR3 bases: TGTGCTAGTGGTTTGGGGCAGGGTCGGCCCTCCTACAATGAGCAGTTCTTC. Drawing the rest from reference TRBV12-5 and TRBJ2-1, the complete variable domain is DARVTQTPRHKVTEMGQEVTMRCQPILGHNTVFWYRQTMMQGLELLAYFRNRAPLDDSGMPKDRFSAEMPDATLATLKIQPSEPRDSAVYFCASGLGQGRPSYNEQFFGPGTRLTVL.

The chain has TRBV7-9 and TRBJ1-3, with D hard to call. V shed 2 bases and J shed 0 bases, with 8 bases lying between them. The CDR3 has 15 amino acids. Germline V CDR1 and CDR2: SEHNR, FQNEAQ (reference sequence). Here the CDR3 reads CASSLLGGSGNTIYF. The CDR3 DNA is TGTGCCAGCAGCTTACTCGGTGGCTCTGGAAACACCATATATTTT.

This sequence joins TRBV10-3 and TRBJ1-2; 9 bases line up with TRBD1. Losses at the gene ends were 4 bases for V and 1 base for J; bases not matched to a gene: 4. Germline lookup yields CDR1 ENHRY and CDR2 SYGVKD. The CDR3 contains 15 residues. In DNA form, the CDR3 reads TGTGCCATCAGTGGGGGACAGGGCCATAACTATGGCTACACCTTC. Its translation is CAISGGQGHNYGYTF.

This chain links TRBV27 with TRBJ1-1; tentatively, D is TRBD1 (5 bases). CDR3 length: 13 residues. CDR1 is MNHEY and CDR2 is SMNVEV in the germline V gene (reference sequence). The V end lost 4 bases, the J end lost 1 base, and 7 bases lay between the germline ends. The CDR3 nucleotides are TGTGCCAGCAGTTCCCAGGGGAACACTGAAGCTTTCTTT. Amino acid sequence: CASSSQGNTEAFF.

CDR3 protein: CASSLFTLAGGEIHNEQFF. DNA for the CDR3: TGTGCCAGCAGTTTATTTACGCTAGCGGGAGGGGAAATCCACAATGAGCAGTTCTTC. The chain employs TRBV28 and TRBJ2-1, with 12 bases matching TRBD2. The length of the CDR3 is 19 residues. Germline V gene data show CDR1 as MDHEN and CDR2 as SYDVKM. V trimming: 1 base; J trimming: 5 bases; junction bases outside the gene matches: 12.

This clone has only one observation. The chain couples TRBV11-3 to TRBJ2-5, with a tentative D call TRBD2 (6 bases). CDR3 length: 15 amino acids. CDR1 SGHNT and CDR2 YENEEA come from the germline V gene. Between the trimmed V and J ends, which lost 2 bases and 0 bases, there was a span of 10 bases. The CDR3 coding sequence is TGTGCCAGCAGCTTATGGACTACAAACCAAGAGACCCAGTACTTC. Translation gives CASSLWTTNQETQYF.

CDR3 residues: CASSSTSTETQYF. The CDR3 DNA reads as TGTGCCAGCAGTTCGACTAGTACGGAGACCCAGTACTTC. The chain uses TRBV3-1 (or the pseudogene TRBV3-2) and TRBJ2-5; D is possibly TRBD2 (6 bases). This CDR3 comprises 13 residues. V was cut by 6 bases and J by 5 bases, with 13 bases left in between. Germline V gene lookup returns CDR1 LGHDT and CDR2 YNNKEL (reference sequence).

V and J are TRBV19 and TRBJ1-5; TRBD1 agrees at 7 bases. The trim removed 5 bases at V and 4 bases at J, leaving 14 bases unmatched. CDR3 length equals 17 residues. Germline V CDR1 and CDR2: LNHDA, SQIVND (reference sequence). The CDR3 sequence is CASSPERLGTANQPQHF. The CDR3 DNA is TGTGCCAGTAGTCCCGAACGGCTTGGGACAGCTAATCAGCCCCAGCATTTT.

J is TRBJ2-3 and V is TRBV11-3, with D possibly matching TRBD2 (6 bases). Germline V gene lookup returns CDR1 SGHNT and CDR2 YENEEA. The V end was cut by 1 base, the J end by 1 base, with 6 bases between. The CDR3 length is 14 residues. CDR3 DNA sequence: TGTGCCAGCAGCTTAGCTAGCGGCACAGATACGCAGTATTTT. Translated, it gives CASSLASGTDTQYF.

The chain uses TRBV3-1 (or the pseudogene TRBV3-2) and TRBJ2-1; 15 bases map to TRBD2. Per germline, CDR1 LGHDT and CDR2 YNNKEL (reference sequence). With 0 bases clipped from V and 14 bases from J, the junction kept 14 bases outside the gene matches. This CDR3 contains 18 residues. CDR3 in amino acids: CASSQDRGGLAGGLREFF. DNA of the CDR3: TGTGCCAGCAGCCAAGATCGGGGGGGACTAGCGGGAGGTCTTAGGGAGTTCTTC.

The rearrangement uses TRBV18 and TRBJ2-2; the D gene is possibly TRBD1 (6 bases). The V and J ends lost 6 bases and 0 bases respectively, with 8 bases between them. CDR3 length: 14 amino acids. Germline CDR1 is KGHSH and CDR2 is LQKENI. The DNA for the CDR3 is TGTGCCAGCTCCGGGACAACGAACACCGGGGAGCTGTTTTTT. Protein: CASSGTTNTGELFF.

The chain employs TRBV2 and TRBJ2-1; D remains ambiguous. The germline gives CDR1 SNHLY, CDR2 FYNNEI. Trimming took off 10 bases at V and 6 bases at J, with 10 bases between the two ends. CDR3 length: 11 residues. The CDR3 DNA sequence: TGTGCCACTCCCGCGCGCAATGAGCAGTTCTTC. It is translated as CATPARNEQFF.